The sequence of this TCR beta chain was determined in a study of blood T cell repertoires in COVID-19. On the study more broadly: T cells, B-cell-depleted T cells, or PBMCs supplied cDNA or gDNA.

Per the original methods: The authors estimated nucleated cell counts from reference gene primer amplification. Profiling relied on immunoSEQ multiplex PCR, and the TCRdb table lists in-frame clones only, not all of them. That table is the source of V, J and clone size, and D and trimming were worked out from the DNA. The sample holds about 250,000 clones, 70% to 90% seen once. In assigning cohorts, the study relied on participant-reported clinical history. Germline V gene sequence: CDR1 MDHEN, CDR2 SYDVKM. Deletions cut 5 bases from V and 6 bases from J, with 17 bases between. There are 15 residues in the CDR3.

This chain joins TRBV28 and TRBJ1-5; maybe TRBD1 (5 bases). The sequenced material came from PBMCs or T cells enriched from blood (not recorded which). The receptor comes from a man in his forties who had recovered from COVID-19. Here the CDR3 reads CASSPDPGLVQPQHF. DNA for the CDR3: TGTGCCAGCAGTCCCGATCCAGGGTTGGTTCAGCCCCAGCATTTT.